This T cell receptor beta chain was sequenced in a study of T-cell memory formation after mild COVID-19. Study findings and constraints: The main location of contracting CD4+ clones was CM and EM, and that of contracting CD8+ clones was EMRA. Cross-reactive memory appears to have joined, as suggested by some responding clones showing up in pre-infection memory. Researchers could not confirm that second-wave clones peaking on day 37 targeted SARS-CoV-2.

It was 5'RACE with constant-segment primers that produced the TCR alpha and TCR beta cDNA libraries, which carried sample barcodes and UMIs. TCRdb ran MiXCR on the 5' RACE reads and lists one entry per CDR3 protein. Of under 70,000 distinct CDR3 sequences detected, about 10% appear once; the ten largest clones hold about 1.1%. Germline V gene lookup returns CDR1 MNHEY and CDR2 SVGEGT. CDR3 size: 16 residues. V lost 6 bases to trimming and J lost 8 bases; unmatched junction nucleotides: 15. As for this clonotype: The antigen remains unidentified.

The chain has TRBV6-2 or TRBV6-3 and TRBJ1-4; 7 bases align to TRBD1. Sequenced material: PBMCs or a T cell subset sorted from them (not recorded which). The sequence derives from a man younger than 35 who had mild COVID-19 (a few samples of this study predate the infection). Cell type and time point are not known. The CDR3 reads CASSHLFRGMLEKLFF. The CDR3 DNA reads TGTGCCAGCAGCCATCTCTTCAGGGGGATGCTCGAAAAACTGTTTTTT.